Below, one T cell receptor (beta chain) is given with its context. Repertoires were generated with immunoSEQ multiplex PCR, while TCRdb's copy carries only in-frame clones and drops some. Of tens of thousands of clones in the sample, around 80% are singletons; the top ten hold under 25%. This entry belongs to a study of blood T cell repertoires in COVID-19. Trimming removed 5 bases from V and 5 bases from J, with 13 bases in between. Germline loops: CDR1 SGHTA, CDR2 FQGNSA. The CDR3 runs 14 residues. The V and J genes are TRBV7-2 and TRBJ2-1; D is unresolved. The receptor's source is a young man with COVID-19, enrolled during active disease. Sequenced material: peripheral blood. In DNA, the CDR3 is TGTGCCAGCAGCATATGGGCAGGCCACAATGAGCAGTTCTTC. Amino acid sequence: CASSIWAGHNEQFF.